The clone carrying this T cell receptor (beta chain) has at least ten counts. Carried by each TCR cDNA molecule was a unique molecular identifier. A single record per CDR3 protein comes from TCRdb applying MiXCR to the 5' RACE reads. Of about 26,000 distinct CDR3 sequences in the sample, about 6.3% were seen once. The V gene's germline CDR1 is PRHDT and CDR2 FYEKMQ (reference sequence). This CDR3 region has 14 residues. The germline V and J ends were trimmed by 5 bases and 2 bases, with 9 bases remaining between them. The source of the sample is a study of spatial heterogeneity in lung cancer. The time point here: blood at routine non-recurrence follow-up after resection. Unsorted whole RNA from tumor, nontumor lung or frozen PBMC underwent sequencing.

The chain combines TRBV13 with TRBJ1-4, with D perhaps TRBD1 (5 bases). The sequence derives from a male donor with early-stage non-small cell lung cancer. Here the sequenced sample was PBMCs, taken at follow-up. The CDR3 loop is CASSLGPTNEKLFF. The CDR3 nucleotides read TGTGCCAGCAGCCTGGGACCGACTAATGAAAAACTGTTTTTT.